A single sample gave rise to the 18 T cell receptor beta chains below, sequenced in a study of CD8 T cells in Susac syndrome. A quantity of 0.5 to 1 ug RNA underwent reverse transcription using random hexamers. Via MiXCR, TCRdb re-called the immunoSEQ multiplex PCR reads, giving one row per CDR3 protein. Here the sample spans hundreds of thousands of distinct CDR3 sequences, approximately 95% being singletons. Sequencing input: CD4+ T cells from PBMCs. The receptor source for this set is a human donor with multiple sclerosis.

As DNA, the CDR3 is TGTGCCAGCAGCCAAAGGCCGCGGTTGGGCGCCAAAAACATTCAGTACTTC. Its protein product is CASSQRPRLGAKNIQYF. The J gene is TRBJ2-4, the V gene TRBV3-1; D remains unclear. The germline gives CDR1 LGHDT, CDR2 YNNKEL (reference sequence). Trimming removed 2 bases from V and 1 base from J, with 15 bases in between. The CDR3 consists of 17 residues.

The chain recombines TRBV11-3 with TRBJ1-3, with D perhaps matching TRBD1 (5 bases). The V end was cut by 4 bases, the J end by 0 bases, with 13 bases between. The CDR3 extends over 16 amino acids. The V gene's germline CDR1 is SGHNT and CDR2 YENEEA. The CDR3 here is CASSSTRDYSGNTIYF. CDR3 nucleotides: TGTGCCAGCAGCTCCACGCGGGACTACTCTGGAAACACCATATATTTT.

The chain combines TRBV9 with TRBJ2-5, with D hard to call. The CDR3 extends over 12 amino acids. Trimming took 7 bases from V and 2 from J, leaving 9 bases between them. Germline V CDR1 and CDR2: SGDLS, YYNGEE. CDR3 in amino acids: CASGREQETQYF. CDR3 DNA sequence: TGTGCCAGCGGTCGTGAACAAGAGACCCAGTACTTC. The full variable domain, with the rest looked up from reference TRBV9 and TRBJ2-5, is DSGVTQTPKHLITATGQRVTLRCSPRSGDLSVYWYQQSLDQGLQFLIQYYNGEERAKGNILERFSAQQFPDLHSELNLSSLELGDSALYFCASGREQETQYFGPGTRLLVL.

This chain connects TRBV20-1 to TRBJ2-3; 8 positions match TRBD2. The CDR3 is 13 residues long. CDR1 is DFQATT and CDR2 is SNEGSKA in the germline V gene (reference sequence). V gave up 6 bases and J gave up 4 bases; unmatched junction bases: 6. In nucleotides, the CDR3 is TGCAGTGCGCGGGGGGTCGTCGCAGATACGCAGTATTTT. Translation: CSARGVVADTQYF.

This chain connects TRBV20-1 to TRBJ2-7, with a weak D call TRBD1 (6 bases). The germline V gene has CDR1 DFQATT and CDR2 SNEGSKA (reference sequence). The CDR3 runs to 14 residues. CDR3 nucleotides: TGCAGCGGGACCCGACAGGCCGATTCCTACGAGCAGTACTTC. As protein: CSGTRQADSYEQYF.

The rearrangement joins TRBV25-1 to TRBJ2-7; 14 nucleotides align to TRBD2. Unmatched junction bases numbered 5, after V lost 4 bases and J lost 6 bases. CDR1 and CDR2 (germline): MGHDK, SYGVNS. The CDR3 runs to 15 residues. CDR3 sequence (DNA): TGTGCCAGCAGTGTTCCGGGACTAGCGGGAGTCGAGCAGTACTTC. Residues: CASSVPGLAGVEQYF.

This clonotype was found once. The V call is TRBV29-1, the J call TRBJ2-2; maybe TRBD2 (6 bases). This CDR3 contains 18 residues. V was pared by 7 bases and J by 0 bases, with 24 bases between. CDR1 is SQVTM, CDR2 ANQGSEA, per germline. DNA for the CDR3: TGCAGCGGCAAAAACGAGGGACTTTTCGCTGCGAACACCGGGGAGCTGTTTTTT. Its protein product is CSGKNEGLFAANTGELFF.

The chain combines TRBV20-1 with TRBJ2-3; 10 nucleotides match TRBD2. Trimming took 3 bases from V and 2 from J; bases not matched to a gene: 5. Germline V gives CDR1 DFQATT, CDR2 SNEGSKA (reference sequence). The CDR3 is 15 amino acids. DNA of the CDR3: TGCAGTGCTAGCCGGACTAGCGGATACACAGATACGCAGTATTTT. It is translated as CSASRTSGYTDTQYF.

The chain recombines TRBV5-6 with TRBJ1-2; D is ambiguous. Trimming removed 2 bases at V and 4 bases at J, with 9 bases between. The CDR3 loop spans 13 amino acids. Germline V gives CDR1 SGHDT, CDR2 YYEEEE. The CDR3 loop is CASSFRRFYGYTF. CDR3 coding DNA: TGTGCCAGCAGCTTCCGACGGTTCTATGGCTACACCTTC. The whole variable domain, filled in from reference TRBV5-6 and TRBJ1-2, reads DAGVTQSPTHLIKTRGQQVTLRCSPKSGHDTVSWYQQALGQGPQFIFQYYEEEERQRGNFPDRFSGHQFPNYSSELNVNALLLGDSALYLCASSFRRFYGYTFGSGTRLTVV.

The rearrangement links TRBV11-2 to TRBJ2-1; the match to TRBD2 covers 7 bases. The CDR3 runs to 15 residues. Germline V gene sequence: CDR1 SGHAT, CDR2 FQNNGV. Trimming removed 4 bases from V and 8 bases from J; junction bases left unmatched: 11. CDR3 sequence (DNA): TGTGCCAGCAGCTGGAGAGCGGGAATGAAGGATGAGCAGTTCTTC. It encodes CASSWRAGMKDEQFF.

The V and J genes are TRBV4-1 and TRBJ2-7, with D perhaps matching TRBD2 (6 bases). The CDR3 totals 16 residues. Trimming took 0 bases from V and 2 from J, leaving 14 bases between them. CDR1 and CDR2 from the germline V gene are MGHRA and YSYEKL. As DNA, the CDR3 is TGCGCCAGCAGCCAAGATCGGGGCGGGGCAGCCTACGAGCAGTACTTC. Translated, it gives CASSQDRGGAAYEQYF.

The gene calls are TRBV18 and TRBJ2-5, with 9 bases aligning to TRBD2. Germline CDR1 and CDR2: KGHSH and LQKENI. This CDR3 is 16 amino acids long. Trimming cost V 3 bases and J 2 bases; bases outside gene matches: 7. The CDR3 region has the DNA TGTGCCAGCTCACCCTACCAGACTAGCGGACAAGAGACCCAGTACTTC. Its protein product is CASSPYQTSGQETQYF. The full variable domain, its missing parts supplied by reference TRBV18 and TRBJ2-5, is NAGVMQNPRHLVRRRGQEARLRCSPMKGHSHVYWYRQLPEEGLKFMVYLQKENIIDESGMPKERFSAEFPKEGPSILRIQQVVRGDSAAYFCASSPYQTSGQETQYFGPGTRLLVL.

The V and J genes are TRBV29-1 and TRBJ1-1; tentatively, D is TRBD1 (5 bases). Trimming removed 7 bases at V and 4 bases at J, with 19 bases between. Germline lookup yields CDR1 SQVTM and CDR2 ANQGSEA. This CDR3 is built from 14 residues. CDR3 DNA: TGCAGCGCCCGAATACCCAGAAGGGGCACTGAAGCTTTCTTT. Protein product: CSARIPRRGTEAFF.

This chain connects TRBV4-2 to TRBJ2-7, with 12 bases matching TRBD2. CDR3 size: 16 residues. After removal of 3 bases from V and 0 bases from J, the junction contained 3 bases not matched to a gene. The germline gives CDR1 LGHNA, CDR2 YNFKEQ. CDR3 in DNA: TGTGCCAGCAGCCAGATGGGACTAGCGGGCTCCTACGAGCAGTACTTC. This translates into CASSQMGLAGSYEQYF.

The J gene is TRBJ2-7, the V gene TRBV4-2; 8 bases agree with TRBD1. The V segment lost 1 base and the J segment 3 bases; nucleotides outside the gene matches: 5. The CDR3 runs to 15 residues. Germline CDR1 and CDR2: LGHNA and YNFKEQ. The DNA for the CDR3 is TGTGCCAGCAGCCAAGCCCAGGACAGGGTCTACGAGCAGTACTTC. Translation: CASSQAQDRVYEQYF.

This clonotype was detected once. The V and J genes are TRBV20-1 and TRBJ2-7, with D possibly being TRBD1 or TRBD2 (5 bases each). The V gene lost 2 bases and the J gene lost 4 bases, with 12 bases spanning the gap. Per the germline V gene, CDR1 is DFQATT and CDR2 is SNEGSKA (reference sequence). The length of the CDR3 is 13 residues. The CDR3 is CSARLTGRYEQYF. The CDR3 nucleotides are TGCAGTGCTAGACTAACGGGGCGGTACGAGCAGTACTTC.

The chain is built from TRBV25-1 and TRBJ1-3; maybe TRBD1 (5 bases). Trimming took off 6 bases at V and 0 bases at J, with 12 bases between the two ends. Germline-derived CDR1 and CDR2 are MGHDK and SYGVNS. This CDR3 region has 15 residues. The CDR3: CASSLTGFSGNTIYF. The CDR3 bases are TGTGCCAGCAGCCTCACAGGCTTCTCTGGAAACACCATATATTTT.

This clonotype was detected only once. J is TRBJ2-3 and V is TRBV5-4, with a possible D match to TRBD2 (6 bases). V was pared by 4 bases and J by 4 bases, with 13 bases between. Germline CDR1 SGHNT, CDR2 YYREEE (reference sequence). The CDR3 has 14 residues. The CDR3 sequence is CASSKGTVPDTQYF. In DNA form, the CDR3 reads TGTGCCAGCAGCAAGGGGACTGTCCCAGATACGCAGTATTTT.